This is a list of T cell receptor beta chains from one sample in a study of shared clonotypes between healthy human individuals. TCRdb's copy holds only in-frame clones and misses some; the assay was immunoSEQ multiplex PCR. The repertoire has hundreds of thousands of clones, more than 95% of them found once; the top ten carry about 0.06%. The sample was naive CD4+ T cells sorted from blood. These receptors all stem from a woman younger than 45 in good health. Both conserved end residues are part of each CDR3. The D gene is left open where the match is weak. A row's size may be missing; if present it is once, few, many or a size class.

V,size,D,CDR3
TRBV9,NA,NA,CASNSEGRREAFF
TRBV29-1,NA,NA,CSVVGQSQETQYF
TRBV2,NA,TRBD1,CASSGNRGNTGELFF
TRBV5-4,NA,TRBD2,CASTPGGGSYNEQFF
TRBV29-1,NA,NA,CSAPGRKYNEQFF
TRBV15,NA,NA,CATSRPQETQYF
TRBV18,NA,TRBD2,CASSPIGSGRTDTQYF
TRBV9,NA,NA,CASSVDRGEQYF
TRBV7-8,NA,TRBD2,CASSLASGRSDEQYF
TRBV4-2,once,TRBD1,CASSQAAGQGAYEQYF
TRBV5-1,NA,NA,CASSLDWEGDAQYF
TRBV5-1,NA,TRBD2,CASSSRLAGGPGEQFF
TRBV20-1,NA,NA,CSARRTAKQYF
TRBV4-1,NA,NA,CASSQEQGREQYF
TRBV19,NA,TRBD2,CASSSSGTHTGELFF
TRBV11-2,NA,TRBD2,CASSQGGLAIAKNIQYF
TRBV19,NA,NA,CASSIAGGQETQYF
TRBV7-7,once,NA,CASSPGGSTIDTQYF
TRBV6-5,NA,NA,CASTGWGTEAFF
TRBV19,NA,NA,CASNTRDGPYEQYF
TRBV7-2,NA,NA,CASSLVRELRRYGYTF
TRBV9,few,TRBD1,CASSPRRSGGTGELFF
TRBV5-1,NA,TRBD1,CASSQQGRDTGELFF
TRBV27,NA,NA,CASGRWPTYNEQFF
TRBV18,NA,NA,CASSPPDIHGTGELFF
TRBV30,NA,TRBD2,CAWSVWLAEINEQFF
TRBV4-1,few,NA,CASSARLDNEQFF
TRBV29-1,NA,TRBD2,CSVGGLAGHQETQYF
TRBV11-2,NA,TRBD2,CASSFGLAGAADTQYF
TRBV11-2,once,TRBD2,CASSQGTSGSSYEQYF
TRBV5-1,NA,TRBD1,CASSFFDRVGETQYF
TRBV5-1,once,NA,CASSTLGGAGMNTDTQYF
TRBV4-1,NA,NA,CASSRSTRSETGELFF
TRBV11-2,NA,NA,CASSLATHEQYF
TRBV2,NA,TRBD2,CASSILAGGYNEQFF
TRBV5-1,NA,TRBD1,CASSKGQGPYNEQFF
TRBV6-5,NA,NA,CASRPPGYSGNTIYF
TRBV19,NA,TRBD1,CASNRDRASNEKLFF
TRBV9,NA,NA,CASSVAGDTEAFF
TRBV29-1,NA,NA,CSVEDRAGTYNEQFF
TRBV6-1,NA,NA,CASSERAAPYGYTF
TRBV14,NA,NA,CASSQEYLATEQYF
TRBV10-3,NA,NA,CAISFGDSGNTIYF
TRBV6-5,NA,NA,CASSSSGGLEKLFF
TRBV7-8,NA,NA,CASSPLGGNLYNEQFF